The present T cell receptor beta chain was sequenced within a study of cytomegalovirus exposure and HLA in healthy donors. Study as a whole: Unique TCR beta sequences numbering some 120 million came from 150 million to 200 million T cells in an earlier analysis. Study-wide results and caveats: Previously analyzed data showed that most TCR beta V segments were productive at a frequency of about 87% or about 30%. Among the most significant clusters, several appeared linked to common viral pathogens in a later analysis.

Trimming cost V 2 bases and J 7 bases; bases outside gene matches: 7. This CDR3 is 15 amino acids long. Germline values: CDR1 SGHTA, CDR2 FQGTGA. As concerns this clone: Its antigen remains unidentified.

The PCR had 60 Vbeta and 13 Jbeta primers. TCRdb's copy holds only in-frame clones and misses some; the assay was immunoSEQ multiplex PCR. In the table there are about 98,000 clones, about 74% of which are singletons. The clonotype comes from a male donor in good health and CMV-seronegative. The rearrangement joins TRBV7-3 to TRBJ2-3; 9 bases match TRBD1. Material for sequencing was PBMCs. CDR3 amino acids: CASSLVGQGYHTQYF. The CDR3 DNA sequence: TGTGCCAGCAGCTTAGTGGGACAGGGATATCATACGCAGTATTTT.